This T cell receptor beta chain was sequenced in a study of shared clonotypes between healthy human individuals. Background on the study: Used for every donor were three CD4 naive, three CD4 memory, two CD8 naive and one CD8 memory plate.

Note on this clone: Antigen unknown.

Study-level results: Four donors showed sharing of about 5.5% of naive CD4 clonotypes.

The CDR3 loop spans 15 amino acids. Per germline, CDR1 MDHEN and CDR2 SYDVKM. Between the trimmed V and J ends, which lost 10 bases and 5 bases, there was a span of 23 bases. The repertoire was sequenced with immunoSEQ multiplex PCR; TCRdb's copy has only in-frame clones and lacks some. The sample contains fewer than 3 million clones, about nine tenths of which appear only once. The donor population consisted of healthy HIV-negative adults with no recent acute infections or vaccinations. Naive CD4+ cells were CD45RA-selected; the remaining cells were memory. The chain has TRBV28 and TRBJ1-1, with a possible D match to TRBD1 (5 bases). Sequences were obtained from naive CD4+ T cells from PBMCs. Indicated subset: CD45RA+ positively selected. This receptor was identified in a man aged 18 to 29 in good health. Some clones in this sample may be carry-over from other donors' samples. The CDR3 DNA reads TGTGCCACCTACGTGAGGGCAGGGCCGGGAACTGAAGCTTTCTTT. Protein product: CATYVRAGPGTEAFF.